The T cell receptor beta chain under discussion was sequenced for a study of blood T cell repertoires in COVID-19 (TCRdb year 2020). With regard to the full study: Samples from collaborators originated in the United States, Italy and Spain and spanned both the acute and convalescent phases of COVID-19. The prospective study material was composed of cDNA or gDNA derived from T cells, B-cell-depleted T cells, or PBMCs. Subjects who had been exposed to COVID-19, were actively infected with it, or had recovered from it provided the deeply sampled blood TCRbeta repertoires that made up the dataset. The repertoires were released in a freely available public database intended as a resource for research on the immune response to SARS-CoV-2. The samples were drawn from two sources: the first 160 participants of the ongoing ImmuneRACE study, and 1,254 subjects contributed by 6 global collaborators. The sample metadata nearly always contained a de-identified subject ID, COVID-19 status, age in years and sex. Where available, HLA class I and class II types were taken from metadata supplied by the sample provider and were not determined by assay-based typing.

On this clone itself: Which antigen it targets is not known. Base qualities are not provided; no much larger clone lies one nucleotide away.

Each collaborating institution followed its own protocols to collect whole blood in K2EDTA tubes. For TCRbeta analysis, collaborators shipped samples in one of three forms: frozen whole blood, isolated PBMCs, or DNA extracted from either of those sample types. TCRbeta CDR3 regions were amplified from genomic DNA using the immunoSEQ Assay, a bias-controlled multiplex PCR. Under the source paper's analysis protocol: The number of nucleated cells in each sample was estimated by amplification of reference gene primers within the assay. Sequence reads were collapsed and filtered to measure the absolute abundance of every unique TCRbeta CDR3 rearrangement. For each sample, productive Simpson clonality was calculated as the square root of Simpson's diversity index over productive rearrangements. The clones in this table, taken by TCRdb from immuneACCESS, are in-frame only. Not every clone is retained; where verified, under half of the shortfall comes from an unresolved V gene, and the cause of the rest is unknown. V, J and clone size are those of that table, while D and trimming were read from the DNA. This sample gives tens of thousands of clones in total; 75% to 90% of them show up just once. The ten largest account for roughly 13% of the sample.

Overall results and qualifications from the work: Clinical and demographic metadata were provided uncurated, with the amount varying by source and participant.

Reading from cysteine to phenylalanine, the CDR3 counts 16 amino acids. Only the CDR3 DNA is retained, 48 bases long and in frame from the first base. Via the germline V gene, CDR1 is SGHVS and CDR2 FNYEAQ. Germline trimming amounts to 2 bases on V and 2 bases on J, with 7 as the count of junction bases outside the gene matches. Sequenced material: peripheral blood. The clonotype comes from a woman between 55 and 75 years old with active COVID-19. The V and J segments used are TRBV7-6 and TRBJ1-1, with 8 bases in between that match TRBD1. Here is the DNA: TGTGCCAGCAGCTTACGTGGACAGGGAGCAAACACTGAAGCTTTCTTT. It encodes CASSLRGQGANTEAFF.